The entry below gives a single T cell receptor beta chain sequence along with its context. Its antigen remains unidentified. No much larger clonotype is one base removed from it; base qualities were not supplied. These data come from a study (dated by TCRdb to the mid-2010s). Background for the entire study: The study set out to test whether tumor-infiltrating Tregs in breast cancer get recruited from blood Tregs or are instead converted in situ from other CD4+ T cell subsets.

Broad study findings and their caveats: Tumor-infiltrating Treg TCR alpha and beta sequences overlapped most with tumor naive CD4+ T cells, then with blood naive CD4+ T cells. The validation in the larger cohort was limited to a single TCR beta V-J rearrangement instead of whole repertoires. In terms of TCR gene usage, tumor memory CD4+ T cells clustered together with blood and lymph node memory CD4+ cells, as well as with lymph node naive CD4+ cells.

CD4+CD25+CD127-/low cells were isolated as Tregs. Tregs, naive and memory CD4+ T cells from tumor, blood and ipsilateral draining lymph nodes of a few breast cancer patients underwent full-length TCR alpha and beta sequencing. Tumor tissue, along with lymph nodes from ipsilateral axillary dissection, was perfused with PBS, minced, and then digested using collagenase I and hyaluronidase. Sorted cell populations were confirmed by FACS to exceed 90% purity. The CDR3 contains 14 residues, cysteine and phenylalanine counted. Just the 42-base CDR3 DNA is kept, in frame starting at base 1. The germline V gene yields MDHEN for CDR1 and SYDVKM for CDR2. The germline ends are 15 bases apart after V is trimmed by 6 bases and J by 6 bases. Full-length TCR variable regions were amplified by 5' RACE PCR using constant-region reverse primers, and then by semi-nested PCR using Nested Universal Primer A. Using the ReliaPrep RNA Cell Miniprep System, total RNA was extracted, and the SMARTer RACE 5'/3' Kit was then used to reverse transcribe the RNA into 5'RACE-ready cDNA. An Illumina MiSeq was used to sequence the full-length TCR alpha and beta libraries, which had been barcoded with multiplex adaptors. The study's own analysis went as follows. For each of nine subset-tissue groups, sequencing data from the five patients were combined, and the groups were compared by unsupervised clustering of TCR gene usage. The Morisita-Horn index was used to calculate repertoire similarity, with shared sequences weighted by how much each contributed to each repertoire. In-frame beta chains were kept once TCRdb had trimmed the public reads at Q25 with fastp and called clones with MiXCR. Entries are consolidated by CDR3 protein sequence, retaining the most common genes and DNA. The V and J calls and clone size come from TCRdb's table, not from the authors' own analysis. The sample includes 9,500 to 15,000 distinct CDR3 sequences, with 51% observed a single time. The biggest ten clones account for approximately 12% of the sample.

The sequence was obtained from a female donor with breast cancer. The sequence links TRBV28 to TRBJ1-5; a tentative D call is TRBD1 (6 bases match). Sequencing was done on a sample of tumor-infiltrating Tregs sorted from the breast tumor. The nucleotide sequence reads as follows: TGTGCCAGCAGACCGACAGGCATACCTCAGCCCCAGCATTTT. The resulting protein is CASRPTGIPQPQHF.